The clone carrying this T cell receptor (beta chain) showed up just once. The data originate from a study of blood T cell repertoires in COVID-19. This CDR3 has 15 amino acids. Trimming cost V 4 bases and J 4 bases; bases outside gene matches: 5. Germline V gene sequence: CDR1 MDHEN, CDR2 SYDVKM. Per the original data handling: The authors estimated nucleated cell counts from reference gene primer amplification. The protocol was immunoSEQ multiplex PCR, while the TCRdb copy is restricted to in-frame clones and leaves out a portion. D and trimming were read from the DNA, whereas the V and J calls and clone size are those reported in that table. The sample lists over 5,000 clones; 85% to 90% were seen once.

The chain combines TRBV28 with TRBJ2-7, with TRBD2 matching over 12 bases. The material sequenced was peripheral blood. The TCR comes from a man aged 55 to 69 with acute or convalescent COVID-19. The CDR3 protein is CASSSQLAGGYEQYF. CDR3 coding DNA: TGTGCCAGCAGTTCACAACTAGCGGGAGGTTACGAGCAGTACTTC.